This entry concerns a single T cell receptor (beta chain). The antigen remains undetermined. With 3 bases clipped from V and 2 bases from J, the junction kept 1 base outside the gene matches. The CDR3 is 15 residues long. Germline V lookup: CDR1 SGDLS, CDR2 YYNGEE. The repertoire was sequenced with immunoSEQ multiplex PCR; TCRdb's copy has only in-frame clones and lacks some. In the table there are some 140,000 clones, approximately 86% of which are singletons. This sample stems from a study of cytomegalovirus exposure and HLA in healthy donors. Findings and caveats of the study: Subsequent analysis found a tendency for first-cohort TCR clusters to co-occur within the 120 or so validation repertoires. The study put under 200 TCR beta chains on its list as cytomegalovirus-associated.

Sequencing used PBMCs. The sequence was obtained from a man between 18 and 29 years old in good health and CMV-seropositive. This sequence joins TRBV9 and TRBJ2-1, with 11 nucleotides matching TRBD2. DNA of the CDR3: TGTGCCAGCAGCGCTAGCGGGGGGACCTACAATGAGCAGTTCTTC. Its translation is CASSASGGTYNEQFF.